These 11 T cell receptor beta chains were sequenced from one sample in a study of blood T cell repertoires in COVID-19 (dated by TCRdb to 2018 to 2021). The library relied on the immunoSEQ multiplex PCR assay. TCRdb took this table from immuneACCESS and kept in-frame rearrangements with V and J called. Such tables lack part of the clones; where checked against another copy, unresolved V genes explain under half of the gap, and the rest is unexplained. This sample has 200,000 to 250,000 clones in its table, and more than 75% of those were observed once. 5.2% of the sample lies in the top ten. The sequencing sample was made of peripheral blood. Receptors were obtained from a woman aged 65 to 85 with COVID-19, enrolled during active disease.

The chain recombines TRBV27 with TRBJ2-3, with TRBD2 as a possible D gene (5 bases). Germline V gene sequence: CDR1 MNHEY, CDR2 SMNVEV (reference sequence). There are 15 residues in the CDR3. V lost 0 bases, J lost 1 base, and 8 bases lay in between. The CDR3 sequence is CASSLSGLRTDTQYF. The CDR3 region has the DNA TGTGCCAGCAGTTTATCCGGACTGCGCACAGATACGCAGTATTTT.

The table lists this clone with a count of one. The J gene is TRBJ2-7, the V gene TRBV6-2 or TRBV6-3; D gene uncertain. This CDR3 region has 15 residues. V shed 6 bases and J shed 2 bases, with 17 bases lying between them. Germline V gene sequence: CDR1 MNHEY, CDR2 SVGEGT. The CDR3 DNA reads TGTGCCAGCAGCTCACCGCAAATCAGGACCTACGAGCAGTACTTC. It encodes CASSSPQIRTYEQYF.

The V call is TRBV11-2, the J call TRBJ2-1, with TRBD2 as a possible D gene (6 bases). V lost 6 bases, J lost 4 bases, and 13 bases lay in between. This CDR3 has 14 residues. The germline V gene encodes CDR1 SGHAT and CDR2 FQNNGV. The CDR3 is CASSIGGPYNEQFF. In DNA, the CDR3 is TGTGCCAGCAGTATAGGAGGGCCTTACAATGAGCAGTTCTTC.

The chain couples TRBV2 to TRBJ1-5, with D possibly matching TRBD1 (6 bases). CDR1 and CDR2 (germline): SNHLY, FYNNEI. This CDR3 comprises 16 residues. V was shortened by 4 bases and J by 6 bases, with 19 bases between the two germline ends. CDR3 amino acids: CASSVGSRGAAQPQHF. For the CDR3, the DNA is TGTGCCAGCAGTGTGGGGAGCAGGGGTGCGGCTCAGCCCCAGCATTTT.

J is TRBJ2-5 and V is TRBV18, with 11 bases identical to TRBD2. Germline lookup yields CDR1 KGHSH and CDR2 LQKENI. The CDR3 contains 16 residues. The junction had 8 bases not matched to a gene; V was cut back by 3 bases and J by 5 bases. The CDR3 DNA reads TGTGCCAGCTCACCTCTTCTAGCGGGAGGAGGGGAGACCCAGTACTTC. This codes for CASSPLLAGGGETQYF.

The rearrangement joins TRBV10-1 to TRBJ1-6; 9 bases are a match to TRBD1. The CDR3 consists of 18 residues. CDR1 and CDR2 from the germline V gene are WNHNN and SYGVQD (reference sequence). The V and J ends lost 6 bases and 2 bases, in that order; junction bases with no gene match: 11. The CDR3 loop is CASSRDREGDAYNSPLHF. The CDR3, as DNA: TGCGCCAGCAGCCGGGACAGGGAGGGAGACGCCTATAATTCACCCCTCCACTTT.

The chain links TRBV3-1 (or the pseudogene TRBV3-2) to TRBJ1-2; no clear D gene. Trimming removed 0 bases at V and 4 bases at J, with 21 bases between. This CDR3 has 18 amino acids. CDR1 and CDR2 from the germline V gene are LGHDT and YNNKEL (reference sequence). CDR3 sequence reads: CASSQDCLRGQIVYGYTF. CDR3 sequence (DNA): TGTGCCAGCAGCCAAGATTGCCTACGGGGTCAAATCGTCTATGGCTACACCTTC.

The chain joins TRBV28 to TRBJ2-1, with D possibly being TRBD2 (6 bases). Germline CDR1 and CDR2: MDHEN and SYDVKM. The germline V and J ends were trimmed by 6 bases and 4 bases, with 16 bases remaining between them. This CDR3 contains 15 residues. The CDR3, as DNA: TGTGCCAGCAGCCCCCGGGGGACGGAATACAATGAGCAGTTCTTC. It encodes CASSPRGTEYNEQFF.

This sequence joins TRBV28 and TRBJ1-1; D call uncertain. The length of the CDR3 is 15 residues. V dropped 2 bases and J dropped 0 bases, with 10 bases sitting between them. Germline V gives CDR1 MDHEN, CDR2 SYDVKM. CDR3 in amino acids: CASSLVYTMNTEAFF. CDR3 nucleotides: TGTGCCAGCAGTTTAGTCTACACTATGAACACTGAAGCTTTCTTT.

The rearrangement links TRBV14 to TRBJ2-1; TRBD2 is a possible D gene (6 bases). Germline loops: CDR1 SGHDN, CDR2 FVKESK. V gave up 8 bases and J gave up 7 bases, with 21 bases separating them. The CDR3 has 15 residues. DNA for the CDR3: TGTGCCAGCGGGTTGGCCCGGGGAGGCGTAAATGAGCAGTTCTTC. As protein: CASGLARGGVNEQFF.

This rearrangement joins TRBV2 to TRBJ1-5; 9 bases align to TRBD1. The CDR3 spans 17 residues. Germline V CDR1 and CDR2: SNHLY, FYNNEI. V was clipped by 6 bases and J by 6 bases; unmatched bases: 15. As DNA, the CDR3 is TGTGCCAGCAGGGAGGACAGGGGATTTCCCTCAGGTCAGCCCCAGCATTTT. This codes for CASREDRGFPSGQPQHF.